This T cell receptor (beta chain) stems from a study of a mutant IDH1 vaccine in newly diagnosed glioma (dated by TCRdb to about 2021). Notes on the research overall: Patients received eight vaccinations in weeks 1, 3, 5, 7, 11, 15, 19 and 23, corresponding to visits V03 through V10. Before enrollment, patients had received standard therapy of radiotherapy alone, temozolomide alone, or radiochemotherapy with temozolomide; most received the combination. Of the 30 or so patients who were treated, about 62% were male and around 40% were female, and the mean age was about 40 years. Longitudinal TCRB deep sequencing was done for 25 treated patients, wherever samples were available for exploratory analyses. Vaccination began 4-6 weeks after radiotherapy alone, or alongside temozolomide cycles in the chemotherapy-containing groups. Peripheral blood was drawn at six visits: V03 (baseline), V05, V07, V10, V12 and V13.

Overall results and qualifications from the work: Immune responses induced by the vaccine were seen in more than 85% of patients across multiple MHC alleles. Availability determined which PBMC samples were chosen for TCRB deep sequencing. According to the authors, sample limitations meant that analyses of patient blood samples could not be reproduced. Pseudoprogression seemed to be unrelated to changes in the top peripheral T cell clonotypes found by TCRB sequencing.

The CDR3 runs 14 amino acids, cysteine and phenylalanine included. CDR3 DNA is the only sequence kept; it has 42 bases, read in frame from the first base. The germline V gene (reference sequence) gives CDR1 as GTSNPN and CDR2 as SVGIG. A distance of 9 bases separates the germline ends of V and J, which lose 4 bases and 0 bases respectively. What the time point label conveys for this sample: week 11, during vaccination. Each vaccine dose, consisting of 300 ug of a 20-mer mutant IDH1 peptide in Montanide, was administered subcutaneously with topical imiquimod. All donors had newly diagnosed IDH1-mutant astrocytomas of WHO grade 3 or 4 that showed loss of nuclear ATRX. The samples were drawn from NOA16, a multicentre, single-arm, open-label phase I trial in Germany that tested a mutant IDH1 peptide vaccine in humans for the first time. The DNeasy Blood and Tissue Kit was used to extract genomic DNA from EDTA blood for TCRB sequencing.

Library method: the immunoSEQ multiplex PCR assay. Rearranged TCR beta chain sequences were amplified with the hsTCRB Kit following the manufacturer's protocol. An Illumina MiSeq was used to sequence the TCRB libraries. As for how the authors treated the data: Demultiplexing, trimming and gene mapping were performed with the kit vendor's proprietary platform. TCRdb mirrors the immuneACCESS table, restricted to in-frame sequences. Some clones are absent from its copies; in checked studies, under half trace to an unresolved V gene, and the reason for the others is unknown. For V, J and clone size, that table is used; D and trimming come from the DNA. The sample contains fewer than 150,000 clones, roughly 90% of them found a single time. Roughly 0.61% of the sample is held by the ten biggest clonotypes. With respect to this clone: Its antigen has not been determined. No much larger clonotype is one base removed from it; base qualities were not supplied.

This receptor was taken from a woman between 45 and 60 years old with glioma. The source was PBMCs, collected from a glioma patient whose treatment included an IDH1 peptide vaccine. The chain is made from TRBV30 and TRBJ1-4; TRBD1 could be the D gene, as 5 bases match. The bases read TGTGCCTGGACGGGGGGGGCAACTAATGAAAAACTGTTTTTT. Its translation is CAWTGGATNEKLFF.